Listed here are 23 T cell receptor beta chains from one sample, sequenced in a study of cytomegalovirus exposure and HLA in healthy donors. PCR was performed using 60 Vbeta and 13 Jbeta primers. Generated by immunoSEQ multiplex PCR, the TCRdb table keeps only in-frame clones and is missing some. The sample has roughly 120,000 clones, roughly 82% seen once. Sequenced: PBMCs. These receptors were taken from a male donor in good health and CMV-seropositive.

Remarks on this clone: A junction end diverges from the germline sequence, so it may reflect a read error. The rearrangement joins TRBV7-9 to TRBJ1-4; D gene uncertain. This CDR3 has 11 amino acids. CDR1 and CDR2 (germline): SEHNR, FQNEAQ (reference sequence). This CDR3 reads CSSSLGGILFF. Written as DNA, the CDR3 is TGTTCCAGCAGCTTAGGAGGGATACTGTTTTTT.

The chain employs TRBV7-9 and TRBJ2-1; TRBD2 might be the D (7 bases). This CDR3 contains 13 residues. Germline lookup yields CDR1 SEHNR and CDR2 FQNEAQ (reference sequence). Trimming cost V 11 bases and J 12 bases, with 23 bases left between them. CDR3 bases: TGTGCCGCTGGGGAGGCGGGGGCTAACGGGCAGTTCTTC. Its translation: CAAGEAGANGQFF.

The chain joins TRBV5-4 to TRBJ1-6; no firm D call. Germline V lookup: CDR1 SGHNT, CDR2 YYREEE (reference sequence). V lost 0 bases, J lost 5 bases, and 9 bases lay in between. The CDR3 runs to 15 residues. The CDR3 coding sequence is TGTGCCAGCAGCTTGGGGGCAGGAAATAATTCACCCCTCCACTTT. Its protein is CASSLGAGNNSPLHF.

The CDR3 sequence: CASSLSLGQGGEKLFF. Here the CDR3 DNA reads TGTGCCAGCAGCTTAAGTCTGGGGCAGGGGGGCGAAAAACTGTTTTTT. V gene TRBV7-2 combines with J gene TRBJ1-4; the match to TRBD1 covers 7 bases. The CDR3 has 16 residues. Germline values: CDR1 SGHTA, CDR2 FQGNSA. Germline trimming cut 2 bases from V and 8 bases from J; bases unmatched to any gene: 11.

This chain links TRBV4-3 with TRBJ2-1; D is unresolved. This CDR3 spans 15 amino acids. Germline values: CDR1 LGHNA, CDR2 YSLEER. The V end was cut by 1 base, the J end by 5 bases, with 12 bases between. CDR3 sequence (DNA): TGCGCCAGCAGCCAAGTGTGGCACAGTGACAATGAGCAGTTCTTC. Protein: CASSQVWHSDNEQFF.

The genes are TRBV5-8 and TRBJ1-3; a weak D match, TRBD1 (5 bases). CDR3 length: 14 residues. From germline, CDR1 is SGHTS and CDR2 YDEGEE. Trimming took off 4 bases at V and 3 bases at J, with 11 bases between the two ends. The chain's CDR3 is CASSLGQFGNTIYF. The CDR3 nucleotides are TGTGCCAGCAGCCTTGGACAATTTGGAAACACCATATATTTT.

The table lists this clone with a few counts. J is TRBJ2-7 and V is TRBV28; 7 positions match TRBD1. CDR3 length: 15 amino acids. V lost 5 bases and J lost 0; bases outside the gene matches: 7. The germline gives CDR1 MDHEN, CDR2 SYDVKM. Written as DNA, the CDR3 is TGTGCCAGCAGTCCACATCAGGGGGTCTCCTACGAGCAGTACTTC. It translates to CASSPHQGVSYEQYF.

The chain couples TRBV11-2 to TRBJ2-5; perhaps TRBD2 as D (6 bases). Germline V gene sequence: CDR1 SGHAT, CDR2 FQNNGV. This CDR3 comprises 14 residues. V dropped 6 bases and J dropped 1 base, with 12 bases sitting between them. The CDR3, as DNA: TGTGCCAGCAGTCGACTCGGGAGCCAAGAGACCCAGTACTTC. This encodes CASSRLGSQETQYF.

A few counts support this clone. The CDR3, as DNA: TGTGCCATCAGGGCACTAGCGGGAGGGAGCGATGAGCAGTTCTTC. Its translation: CAIRALAGGSDEQFF. The chain uses TRBV10-3 and TRBJ2-1; 13 bases align to TRBD2. The CDR3 is 15 residues long. Germline-derived CDR1 and CDR2 are ENHRY and SYGVKD. V dropped 6 bases and J dropped 8; count of bases not matched to a gene: 7.

The V and J genes are TRBV7-2 and TRBJ1-2; possibly TRBD1 for D (6 bases). V lost 1 base, J lost 6 bases, and 21 bases lay in between. CDR1 is SGHTA and CDR2 is FQGNSA in the germline V gene. The CDR3 loop spans 17 amino acids. As DNA, the CDR3 is TGTGCCAGCAGCTTAGTTGTAGGGGGATCAGGAAATCATGGCTACACCTTC. It encodes CASSLVVGGSGNHGYTF.

V gene TRBV7-3 combines with J gene TRBJ2-1, with TRBD2 identical over 7 bases. The length of the CDR3 is 14 residues. V was pared by 9 bases and J by 3 bases, with 8 bases of the junction left unmatched. In germline, CDR1 is SGHTA, CDR2 FQGTGA. The CDR3 sequence: CASKIAGIYNEQFF. In DNA form, the CDR3 reads TGTGCCAGTAAAATAGCGGGTATCTACAATGAGCAGTTCTTC.

This clone was seen a few times. The V call is TRBV6-6, the J call TRBJ2-1, with 9 nucleotides matching TRBD2. The CDR3 has 13 amino acids. The germline gives CDR1 MNHNY, CDR2 SVGAGI (reference sequence). V was clipped by 5 bases and J by 13 bases; unmatched bases: 9. The CDR3 region is CASSPRGLAKQFF. CDR3 sequence (DNA): TGTGCCAGCAGTCCCAGAGGACTAGCGAAACAGTTCTTC.

The chain couples TRBV9 to TRBJ1-1, with D possibly matching TRBD1 (6 bases). Trimming removed 2 bases from V and 11 bases from J, with 16 bases in between. Germline-derived CDR1 and CDR2 are SGDLS and YYNGEE. The CDR3 totals 13 residues. This CDR3 reads CASSVQVGAEAFF. The DNA for the CDR3 is TGTGCCAGCAGCGTCCAGGTGGGGGCAGAGGCTTTCTTT.

The chain links TRBV6-5 to TRBJ1-4; D may be TRBD1 (6 bases). The CDR3 covers 16 residues. V lost 2 bases to trimming and J lost 3 bases, with 13 bases between them. The germline gives CDR1 MNHEY, CDR2 SVGAGI. CDR3 loop: CASSYDGGAPNEKLFF. The CDR3 DNA is TGTGCCAGCAGTTACGATGGGGGGGCGCCTAATGAAAAACTGTTTTTT.

This clone was seen just once. The rearrangement joins TRBV9 to TRBJ2-1; D possibly corresponds to TRBD2 (6 bases). The germline gives CDR1 SGDLS, CDR2 YYNGEE. The V gene lost 3 bases and the J gene lost 4 bases, with 14 bases spanning the gap. The CDR3 loop spans 15 amino acids. As DNA, the CDR3 is TGTGCCAGCAGCGCCTCGGTGGACTATTACAATGAGCAGTTCTTC. Translating it yields CASSASVDYYNEQFF.

This chain joins TRBV14 and TRBJ2-5; tentative D call: TRBD2 (6 bases). Judging by the DNA end, TRBJ2-7 fits better; the J call may be wrong. Germline lookup yields CDR1 SGHDN and CDR2 FVKESK. The CDR3 runs 14 residues. CDR3 loop: CASSQRDWWYEQYF. CDR3 DNA sequence: TGTGCCAGCAGCCAACGGGACTGGTGGTACGAGCAGTACTTC.

This rearrangement joins TRBV21-1 to TRBJ2-5; the DNA was not compared with TRBD2, the D call given in the table. TRBV21-1 is an annotated pseudogene. The CDR3 is 16 residues long. CDR3 DNA: TGTGCCAGCAGCAAAAAACTAGCGGGACACCAAGAGACCCAGTACTTC. Its protein product is CASSKKLAGHQETQYF.

The CDR3 spells CSVVGRGPDTQYF. As DNA, the CDR3 is TGCAGCGTGGTGGGCAGGGGTCCAGATACGCAGTATTTT. The chain links TRBV29-1 to TRBJ2-3, with D perhaps TRBD1 (6 bases). V lost 6 bases and J lost 4, with 14 bases in between. This CDR3 has 13 amino acids. Germline V gene lookup returns CDR1 SQVTM and CDR2 ANQGSEA.

CDR3 in DNA: TGTGCCAGCAGCTTCCAGGGTTTAAGTGCAGATACGCAGTATTTT. Translated, it gives CASSFQGLSADTQYF. V and J are TRBV5-4 and TRBJ2-3; D is possibly TRBD1 (5 bases). The ends were cut back, 2 bases at V and 4 bases at J, with 14 bases in the middle. CDR3 length equals 15 residues. The germline V gene encodes CDR1 SGHNT and CDR2 YYREEE (reference sequence). Based on the CDR3 plus reference TRBV5-4 and TRBJ2-3, the full variable domain is ETGVTQSPTHLIKTRGQQVTLRCSSQSGHNTVSWYQQALGQGPQFIFQYYREEENGRGNFPPRFSGLQFPNYSSELNVNALELDDSALYLCASSFQGLSADTQYFGPGTRLTVL.

This rearrangement joins TRBV5-1 to TRBJ2-5; 12 bases line up with TRBD2. With V trimmed by 3 bases and J by 1 base, 4 bases remained unmatched. Looked up from germline, CDR1 is SGHRS and CDR2 is YFSETQ. This CDR3 is 16 amino acids long. The CDR3 loop reads CASSSRTSGIQETQYF. The CDR3 DNA follows: TGCGCCAGCAGCTCGAGGACTAGCGGGATCCAAGAGACCCAGTACTTC.

The V gene is TRBV4-3, the J gene TRBJ2-5; D is unclear. The CDR3 runs to 12 residues. Looked up from germline, CDR1 is LGHNA and CDR2 is YSLEER. V gave up 0 bases and J gave up 3 bases, with 2 bases separating them. The CDR3 loop reads CASSQDKETQYF. The CDR3 nucleotides are TGCGCCAGCAGCCAAGATAAAGAGACCCAGTACTTC.

This clone has just one count. The chain couples TRBV14 to TRBJ1-1, with TRBD1 as a possible D gene (5 bases). Trimming took 3 bases from V and 3 from J, leaving 8 bases between them. This CDR3 is built from 13 residues. Per germline, CDR1 SGHDN and CDR2 FVKESK. The CDR3 protein is CASSHSRDTEAFF. The CDR3 DNA reads TGTGCCAGCAGCCATAGCAGGGACACTGAAGCTTTCTTT.

This clone was found a few times. The J gene is TRBJ1-3, the V gene TRBV9, with D maybe TRBD1 (5 bases). This CDR3 contains 16 residues. Germline CDR1 SGDLS, CDR2 YYNGEE. Trimming removed 0 bases from V and 4 bases from J, with 14 bases in between. The CDR3 nucleotides are TGTGCCAGCAGCGTAGTACCGGGACTCGGAGGAAACACCATATATTTT. Protein product: CASSVVPGLGGNTIYF.